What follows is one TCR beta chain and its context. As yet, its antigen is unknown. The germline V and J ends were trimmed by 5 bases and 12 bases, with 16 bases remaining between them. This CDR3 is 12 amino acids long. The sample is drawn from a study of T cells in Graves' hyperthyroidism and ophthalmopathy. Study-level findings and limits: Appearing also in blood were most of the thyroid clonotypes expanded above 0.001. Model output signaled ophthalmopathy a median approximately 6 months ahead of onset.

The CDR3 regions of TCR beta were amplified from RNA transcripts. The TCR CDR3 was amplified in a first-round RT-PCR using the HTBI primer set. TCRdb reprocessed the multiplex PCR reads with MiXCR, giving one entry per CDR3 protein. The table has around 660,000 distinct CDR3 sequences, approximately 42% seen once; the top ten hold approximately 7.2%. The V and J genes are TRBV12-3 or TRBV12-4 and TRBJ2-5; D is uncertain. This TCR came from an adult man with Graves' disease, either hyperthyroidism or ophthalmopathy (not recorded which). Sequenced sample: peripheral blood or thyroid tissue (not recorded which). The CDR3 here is CASSPPSREEYF. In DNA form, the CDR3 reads TGTGCCAGCAGTCCACCCTCCCGCGAGGAGTACTTC.